The T cell receptor beta chain described here comes from a study of shared clonotypes between healthy human individuals. Note on this clone: Its target is not known.

Unmatched junction bases numbered 7, after V lost 9 bases and J lost 4 bases. This CDR3 contains 13 residues. CDR1 is ENHRY and CDR2 is SYGVKD in the germline V gene. In the naive CD8 group, cells lacked CD45RO and were positively selected for CCR7, so terminally differentiated effector memory CD45RA+ cells were left out. Several immunoSEQ 96-well plates shared each subset's DNA, each plate a replicate. Around 220 ng DNA, about 30,000 T cell genomes, went into each sorted-subset replicate PCR. Sequencing used immunoSEQ multiplex PCR; TCRdb keeps in-frame clones, though not all of them. The sample consists of about 2.2 million clones, about 93% of them appearing once. Study-level findings and limits: On the whole, naive subsets had larger estimated richness than memory subsets had.

This TCR came from a man aged 18 to 29 in good health. Some clones in this sample may be carry-over from other donors' samples. The chain recombines TRBV10-3 with TRBJ1-1, with TRBD1 matching 8 bases. The sample was naive CD8+ T cells from PBMCs. CDR3 residues: CAIQDRAATEAFF. The CDR3 DNA sequence: TGTGCCATACAGGACAGGGCAGCCACTGAAGCTTTCTTT.